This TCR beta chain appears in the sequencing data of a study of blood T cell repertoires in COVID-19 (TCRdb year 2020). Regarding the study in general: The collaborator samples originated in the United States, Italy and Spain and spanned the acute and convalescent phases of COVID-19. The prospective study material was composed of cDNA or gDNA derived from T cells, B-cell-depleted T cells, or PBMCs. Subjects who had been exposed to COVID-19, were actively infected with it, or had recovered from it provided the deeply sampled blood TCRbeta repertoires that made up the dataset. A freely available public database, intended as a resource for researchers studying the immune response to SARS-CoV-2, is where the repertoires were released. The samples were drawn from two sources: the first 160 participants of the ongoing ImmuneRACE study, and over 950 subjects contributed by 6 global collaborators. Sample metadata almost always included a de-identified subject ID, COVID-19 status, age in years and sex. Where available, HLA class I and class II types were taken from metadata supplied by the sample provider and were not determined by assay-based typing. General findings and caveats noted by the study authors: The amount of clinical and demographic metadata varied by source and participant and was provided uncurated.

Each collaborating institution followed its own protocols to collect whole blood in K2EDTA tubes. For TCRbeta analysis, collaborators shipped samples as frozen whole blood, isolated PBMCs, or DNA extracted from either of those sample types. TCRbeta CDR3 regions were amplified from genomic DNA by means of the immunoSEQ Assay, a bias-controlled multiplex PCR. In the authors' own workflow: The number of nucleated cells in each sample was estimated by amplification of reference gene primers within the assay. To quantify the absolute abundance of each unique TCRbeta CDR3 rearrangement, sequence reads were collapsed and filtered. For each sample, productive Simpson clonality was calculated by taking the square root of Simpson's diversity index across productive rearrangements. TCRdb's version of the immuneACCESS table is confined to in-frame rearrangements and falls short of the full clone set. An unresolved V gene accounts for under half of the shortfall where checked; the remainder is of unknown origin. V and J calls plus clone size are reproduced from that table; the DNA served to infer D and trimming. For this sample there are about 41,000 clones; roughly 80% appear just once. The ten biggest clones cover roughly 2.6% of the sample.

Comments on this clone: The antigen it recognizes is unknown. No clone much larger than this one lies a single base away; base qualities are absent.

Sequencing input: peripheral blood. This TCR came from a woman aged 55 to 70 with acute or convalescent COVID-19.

The CDR3 reads as follows: CASSLLLTNYGYTF. The nucleotides are TGTGCCAGCAGCTTGTTACTTACTAACTATGGCTACACCTTC. Rearrangement joined TRBV5-5 to TRBJ1-2, with the D segment identity uncertain. From the cysteine up to the phenylalanine, the CDR3 has a length of 14 residues. CDR3 DNA only is kept here, 42 bases in frame from base 1. Sequences SGHKS (CDR1) and YYEKEE (CDR2) are obtained from the germline V gene (reference sequence). The junction carries 7 bases between V and J, which are trimmed by 1 base and 0 bases respectively.